The 9 T cell receptor beta chains given below trace back to one sample, sequenced in a study of blood T cell repertoires in COVID-19. Using immunoSEQ multiplex PCR, the repertoire was profiled, and TCRdb retains in-frame clones only, with some absent. The table shows roughly 290,000 clones, with about 90% occurring only once. What was sequenced was peripheral blood. The receptors here all came from a woman in her 30s who had recovered from COVID-19.

The chain recombines TRBV20-1 with TRBJ2-1; D is perhaps TRBD2 (6 bases). V was clipped by 5 bases and J by 12 bases, with 11 bases between them. CDR3 length equals 10 residues. The germline V gene encodes CDR1 DFQATT and CDR2 SNEGSKA (reference sequence). Here the CDR3 reads CSAGTFVQFF. In DNA, the CDR3 is TGCAGTGCTGGGACTTTCGTGCAGTTCTTC.

V and J are TRBV28 and TRBJ2-1; TRBD2 might be the D (6 bases). CDR3 length: 14 residues. The V and J ends lost 3 bases and 5 bases respectively, with 11 bases between them. Germline assignment: CDR1 MDHEN and CDR2 SYDVKM. The CDR3 is CASSFRDSNNEQFF. CDR3 nucleotides: TGTGCCAGCAGTTTTCGGGACTCTAACAATGAGCAGTTCTTC.

This chain uses TRBV29-1 with TRBJ2-7; 8 bases line up with TRBD2. Germline-derived CDR1 and CDR2 are SQVTM and ANQGSEA. V shed 6 bases, J shed 2 bases, and the junction held 9 bases outside the gene matches. This CDR3 has 14 residues. The CDR3 region has the DNA TGCAGCGTCCGCGGGACTAGGGGTCCCTACGAGCAGTACTTC. Protein: CSVRGTRGPYEQYF.

The chain is built from TRBV25-1 and TRBJ1-2; D is possibly TRBD1 (5 bases). Germline V gene data show CDR1 as MGHDK and CDR2 as SYGVNS. The CDR3 is 12 amino acids. V lost 3 bases, J lost 6 bases, and 8 bases lay in between. The CDR3 DNA reads TGTGCCAGCAGTGAGGGGCGAGATGGCTACACCTTC. Its protein product is CASSEGRDGYTF.

The J gene is TRBJ1-6, the V gene TRBV4-1; 11 nucleotides line up with TRBD1. The CDR3 covers 14 residues. The J segment lost 11 bases and the V segment lost 3 bases, leaving 3 bases of the junction unmatched. The V gene's germline CDR1 is MGHRA and CDR2 YSYEKL. CDR3 sequence reads: CASSQPGQGAPLHF. CDR3 in DNA: TGCGCCAGCAGCCAGCCGGGACAGGGGGCACCCCTCCACTTT.

The chain couples TRBV5-8 to TRBJ1-1; 7 bases align to TRBD1. Trimming removed 0 bases from V and 4 bases from J; junction bases left unmatched: 6. Germline values: CDR1 SGHTS, CDR2 YDEGEE. The CDR3 has 15 residues. The CDR3 loop is CASSLVQGSSTEAFF. CDR3 in DNA: TGTGCCAGCAGCTTGGTACAGGGGTCTAGCACTGAAGCTTTCTTT. The variable domain in full, with the rest retrieved from reference TRBV5-8 and TRBJ1-1, is EAGVTQSPTHLIKTRGQQATLRCSPISGHTSVYWYQQALGLGLQFLLWYDEGEERNRGNFPPRFSGRQFPNYSSELNVNALELEDSALYLCASSLVQGSSTEAFFGQGTRLTVV.

The gene calls are TRBV7-6 and TRBJ2-1; 7 positions match TRBD2. The CDR3 runs to 20 residues. Losses at the gene ends were 1 base for V and 0 bases for J; bases not matched to a gene: 15. Germline CDR1 is SGHVS and CDR2 is FNYEAQ. CDR3 nucleotide sequence: TGTGCCAGCAGCTTAGTTGGGAATCCCTTCGGCGGGAGCTCCTACAATGAGCAGTTCTTC. Encoded protein: CASSLVGNPFGGSSYNEQFF.

This clone was found many times. The rearrangement links TRBV30 to TRBJ1-5, with 8 bases aligning to TRBD1. CDR3 length: 14 residues. J gave up 4 bases and V 2 bases, and 4 bases lay outside the gene matches. Germline V CDR1 and CDR2: GTSNPN, SVGIG (reference sequence). CDR3 region: CAWSMDRVNQPQHF. The DNA of the CDR3 is TGTGCCTGGAGTATGGACAGGGTAAATCAGCCCCAGCATTTT.

This clone was detected a few times. V is TRBV29-1 and J is TRBJ1-2, with D possibly TRBD1 on 5 matching bases. V gave up 7 bases and J gave up 4 bases, with 16 bases separating them. This CDR3 comprises 13 residues. Germline V gene data show CDR1 as SQVTM and CDR2 as ANQGSEA. In nucleotides, the CDR3 is TGCAGCGCTGACCAGGGAGCGGGCTATGGCTACACCTTC. This translates into CSADQGAGYGYTF.